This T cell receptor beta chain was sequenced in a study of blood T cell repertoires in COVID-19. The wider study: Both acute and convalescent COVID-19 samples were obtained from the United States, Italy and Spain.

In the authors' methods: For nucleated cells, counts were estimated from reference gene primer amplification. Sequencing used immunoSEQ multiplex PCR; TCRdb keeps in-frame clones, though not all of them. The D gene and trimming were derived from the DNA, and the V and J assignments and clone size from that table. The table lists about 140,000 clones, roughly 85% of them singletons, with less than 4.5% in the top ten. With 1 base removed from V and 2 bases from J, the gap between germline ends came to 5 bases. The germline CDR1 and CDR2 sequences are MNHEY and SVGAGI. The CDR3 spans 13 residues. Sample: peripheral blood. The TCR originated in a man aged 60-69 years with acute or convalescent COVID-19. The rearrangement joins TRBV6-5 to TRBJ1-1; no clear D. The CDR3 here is CASSYLDNTEAFF. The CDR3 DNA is TGTGCCAGCAGTTACTTAGATAACACTGAAGCTTTCTTT.